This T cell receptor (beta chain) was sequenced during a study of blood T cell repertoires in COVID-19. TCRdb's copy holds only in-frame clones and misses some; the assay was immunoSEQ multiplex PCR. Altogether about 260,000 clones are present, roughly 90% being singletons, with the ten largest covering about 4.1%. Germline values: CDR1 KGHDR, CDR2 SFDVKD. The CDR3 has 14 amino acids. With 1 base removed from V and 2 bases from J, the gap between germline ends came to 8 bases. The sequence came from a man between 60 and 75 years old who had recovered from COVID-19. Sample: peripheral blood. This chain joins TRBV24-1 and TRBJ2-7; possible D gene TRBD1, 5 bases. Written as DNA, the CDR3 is TGTGCCACCAGTGATTTTGACAGACCCTACGAGCAGTACTTC. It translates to CATSDFDRPYEQYF.